These 10 T cell receptor beta chains came from one sample sequenced in a study of shared clonotypes between healthy human individuals. Some clones are missing from TCRdb's copy, which holds only in-frame ones; the method was immunoSEQ multiplex PCR. The sample carries hundreds of thousands of clones, around 92% recorded once. Naive-designated CD8 cells lacked CD45RO, were positively enriched for CCR7, and omitted terminally differentiated effector memory CD45RA+ cells. The sequencing input was naive CD8+ T cells sorted from blood. These receptors were obtained from a man younger than 45 in good health.

The CDR3 here is CASNLLDNEQFF. The CDR3 bases are TGTGCCAGCAACCTACTCGACAATGAGCAGTTCTTC. The chain links TRBV7-9 to TRBJ2-1; D is undetermined. CDR1 and CDR2 from the germline V gene are SEHNR and FQNEAQ (reference sequence). V gave up 7 bases and J gave up 5 bases, with 9 bases separating them. CDR3 length equals 12 residues.

This chain uses TRBV10-3 with TRBJ1-2, with D hard to call. CDR3 size: 16 residues. Germline V gives CDR1 ENHRY, CDR2 SYGVKD. Between the trimmed V and J ends, which lost 2 bases and 0 bases, there was a span of 13 bases. The DNA for the CDR3 is TGTGCCATCAGTGAGCCAACCCAGAGGCCTAACTATGGCTACACCTTC. Its translation: CAISEPTQRPNYGYTF.

This rearrangement joins TRBV4-1 to TRBJ2-7; TRBD2 agrees at 7 bases. The CDR3 runs to 14 residues. Germline V gene sequence: CDR1 MGHRA, CDR2 YSYEKL. The ends lost 6 bases at V and 5 bases at J; junction bases unmatched: 10. This CDR3 reads CASRHRAAGDEQYF. CDR3 coding DNA: TGCGCCAGCAGACATCGCGCCGCGGGAGACGAGCAGTACTTC.

The chain recombines TRBV27 with TRBJ2-7; no firm D call. Germline CDR1 reads MNHEY; CDR2 reads SMNVEV (reference sequence). The V and J ends lost 1 base and 3 bases respectively, with 7 bases between them. This CDR3 has 13 amino acids. DNA for the CDR3: TGTGCCAGCAGTTTATATCGGTACTACGAGCAGTACTTC. It translates to CASSLYRYYEQYF.

J is TRBJ1-2 and V is TRBV6-1, with D possibly TRBD1 on 5 matching bases. Per the germline V gene, CDR1 is MNHNS and CDR2 is SASEGT. CDR3 length equals 13 residues. Trimming removed 7 bases at V and 8 bases at J, with 17 bases between. CDR3 nucleotide sequence: TGTGCCAGCATCCAATTCGGGGGGTCCGGCTACACCTTC. Translation: CASIQFGGSGYTF.

As for this clone: Other DNA sequences in this sample translate to the same CDR3. The CDR3 is CASSFGTGDYEQYF. Written as DNA, the CDR3 is TGTGCCAGCAGTTTCGGAACAGGGGACTACGAGCAGTACTTC. The chain has TRBV28 and TRBJ2-7, with 7 bases matching TRBD1. The V segment lost 3 bases and the J segment 3 bases; nucleotides outside the gene matches: 5. CDR1 MDHEN and CDR2 SYDVKM come from the germline V gene. This CDR3 has 14 amino acids.

The chain is built from TRBV7-9 and TRBJ2-2; D gene ambiguous. Trimming pared 1 base from V and 3 bases from J, leaving 12 bases between. This CDR3 has 16 amino acids. Germline CDR1 and CDR2: SEHNR and FQNEAQ (reference sequence). CDR3 in amino acids: CASSLVWPEHTGELFF. CDR3 sequence (DNA): TGTGCCAGCAGCTTAGTATGGCCGGAACACACCGGGGAGCTGTTTTTT. Variable domain in full (rest from reference TRBV7-9 and TRBJ2-2): DTGVSQNPRHKITKRGQNVTFRCDPISEHNRLYWYRQTLGQGPEFLTYFQNEAQLEKSRLLSDRFSAERPKGSFSTLEIQRTEQGDSAMYLCASSLVWPEHTGELFFGEGSRLTVL.

This chain uses TRBV6-5 with TRBJ1-1; 7 bases are shared with TRBD1. From germline, CDR1 is MNHEY and CDR2 SVGAGI. The CDR3 contains 15 residues. Unmatched junction bases numbered 10, after V lost 8 bases and J lost 1 base. The DNA for the CDR3 is TGTGCCAGCCGCCTAGGGGGCGGAAGGAACACTGAAGCTTTCTTT. Its protein is CASRLGGGRNTEAFF.

The chain uses TRBV28 and TRBJ1-5, with TRBD1 matching 7 bases. Germline CDR1 is MDHEN and CDR2 is SYDVKM. The CDR3 length is 14 residues. After removal of 8 bases from V and 6 bases from J, the junction contained 10 bases not matched to a gene. The CDR3 DNA reads as TGTGCCAGCTGGGAAAACAGGGGCCGTCAGCCCCAGCATTTT. It yields the protein CASWENRGRQPQHF. The variable domain in full, with the rest retrieved from reference TRBV28 and TRBJ1-5, is DVKVTQSSRYLVKRTGEKVFLECVQDMDHENMFWYRQDPGLGLRLIYFSYDVKMKEKGDIPEGYSVSREKKERFSLILESASTNQTSMYLCASWENRGRQPQHFGDGTRLSIL.

This chain joins TRBV29-1 and TRBJ2-7, with D hard to call. The CDR3 runs to 14 residues. Germline V gene data show CDR1 as SQVTM and CDR2 as ANQGSEA. Trimming took off 7 bases at V and 4 bases at J, with 20 bases between the two ends. The CDR3 DNA sequence: TGCAGCGCACAATACACTTCGGACCCTTACGAGCAGTACTTC. Translation gives CSAQYTSDPYEQYF.